The present T cell receptor (beta chain) was sequenced within a study of vaccination effects on CD4 cells after COVID-19. As regards this clone: The antigen is undetermined.

With V trimmed by 1 base and J by 2 bases, 4 bases remained unmatched. This CDR3 region has 16 residues. Germline V gene lookup returns CDR1 LGHDT and CDR2 YNNKEL (reference sequence). Points from the study as a whole: At late timepoints after vaccination, vaccine- and infection-induced clones shrank markedly. Only a few convalescent patients and no early post-infection timepoints featured in the study.

ViraFEST used viral peptide pools to expand antigen-specific CD4+ T cells before sequencing. Following culture for under 12 days, CD4+ T cells were isolated. Testing of the vaccine recipients showed negative nucleocapsid antibodies and no prior SARS-CoV-2 infection. Only in-frame clones appear in the TCRdb table, and some are missing; sequencing was by immunoSEQ multiplex PCR. Of about 79,000 clones listed, around 76% are singletons. The chain couples TRBV3-1 (or the pseudogene TRBV3-2) to TRBJ2-1; 8 nucleotides match TRBD2. The receptor comes from a human donor who received a COVID-19 vaccine. The source was CD4+ T cells from PBMCs cultured with HCoV-229E spike peptides, collected before COVID-19 vaccination. CDR3 sequence reads: CASSQVGGGTYNEQFF. CDR3 sequence (DNA): TGTGCCAGCAGCCAAGTCGGCGGGGGGACCTACAATGAGCAGTTCTTC.